Below are 15 T cell receptor beta chains sequenced from a single sample in a study of tumour-infiltrating T cells in Burkitt lymphoma. Only in-frame clones appear in the TCRdb table, and some are missing; sequencing was by immunoSEQ multiplex PCR. The table lists tens of thousands of clones, roughly 30% of them singletons. The sample comprised tumor tissue. The receptors stem from a human donor with Burkitt lymphoma.

J is TRBJ1-1 and V is TRBV29-1; D unresolved. The germline V and J ends were trimmed by 4 bases and 0 bases, with 6 bases remaining between them. The germline CDR1 and CDR2 sequences are SQVTM and ANQGSEA. The CDR3 has 12 residues. The DNA for the CDR3 is TGCAGCGTTGCAGACATGAACACTGAAGCTTTCTTT. Translated, it gives CSVADMNTEAFF.

This clone was seen only a few times. The gene calls are TRBV18 and TRBJ1-2, with D unclear. The CDR3 extends over 13 amino acids. Germline V gene data show CDR1 as KGHSH and CDR2 as LQKENI. Trimming stripped 6 bases from V and 4 bases from J, with 12 bases between. CDR3 sequence reads: CASSDGARYGYTF. CDR3 bases: TGTGCCAGCTCGGACGGAGCCCGCTATGGCTACACCTTC. The full variable domain, rest sourced from reference TRBV18 and TRBJ1-2, is NAGVMQNPRHLVRRRGQEARLRCSPMKGHSHVYWYRQLPEEGLKFMVYLQKENIIDESGMPKERFSAEFPKEGPSILRIQQVVRGDSAAYFCASSDGARYGYTFGSGTRLTVV.

This rearrangement joins TRBV7-9 to TRBJ2-3; 8 bases line up with TRBD2. V was clipped by 4 bases and J by 2 bases; unmatched bases: 14. Looked up from germline, CDR1 is SEHNR and CDR2 is FQNEAQ (reference sequence). The CDR3 has 18 amino acids. DNA of the CDR3: TGTGCCAGCAGCTACGACAGGTTTAGCGGGGTTATCACAGATACGCAGTATTTT. Residues: CASSYDRFSGVITDTQYF.

This clone was detected a few times. The chain carries TRBV7-3 and TRBJ2-1; D is undetermined. Per the germline V gene, CDR1 is SGHTA and CDR2 is FQGTGA. The CDR3 runs 14 residues. V shed 5 bases and J shed 8 bases, with 16 bases lying between them. CDR3 amino acids: CASSANMGRYEQFF. The CDR3 bases are TGTGCCAGCAGCGCCAATATGGGTCGTTATGAGCAGTTCTTC.

This rearrangement joins TRBV7-9 to TRBJ2-2; 8 bases map to TRBD2. The CDR3 has 16 residues. Germline V gene sequence: CDR1 SEHNR, CDR2 FQNEAQ (reference sequence). Trimming at V came to 3 bases and at J to 6 bases, leaving 9 bases not matched to a gene. CDR3 sequence (DNA): TGTGCCAGCAGCTTTGGCGGGGGGTATACTTCCGGGGAGCTGTTTTTT. Encoded protein: CASSFGGGYTSGELFF.

The rearrangement links TRBV18 to TRBJ2-7, with D possibly matching TRBD1 (6 bases). V lost 6 bases, J lost 5 bases, and 20 bases lay in between. CDR1 KGHSH and CDR2 LQKENI come from the germline V gene. This CDR3 comprises 15 residues. CDR3 residues: CASSRSTGNLHEQYF. CDR3 nucleotides: TGTGCCAGCTCTAGATCGACAGGAAACCTCCACGAGCAGTACTTC.

J is TRBJ1-1 and V is TRBV5-4; D is unclear. Looked up from germline, CDR1 is SGHNT and CDR2 is YYREEE (reference sequence). The CDR3 is made up of 14 amino acids. V was cut by 2 bases and J by 0 bases, with 8 bases left in between. Here the CDR3 DNA reads TGTGCCAGCAGCTTAGAGTCCATGAACACTGAAGCTTTCTTT. Its translation: CASSLESMNTEAFF.

The chain recombines TRBV7-2 with TRBJ2-7; 9 bases line up with TRBD1. Trimming cost V 5 bases and J 2 bases; bases outside gene matches: 4. The CDR3 loop spans 14 amino acids. The germline V gene has CDR1 SGHTA and CDR2 FQGNSA. The CDR3 DNA sequence: TGTGCCAGCAGCCCCCGGGACAGGGCCTACGAGCAGTACTTC. Translated: CASSPRDRAYEQYF.

The J gene is TRBJ1-1, the V gene TRBV10-3, with 8 bases identical to TRBD1. This CDR3 region has 13 residues. Germline V gives CDR1 ENHRY, CDR2 SYGVKD. V trimming: 5 bases; J trimming: 8 bases; junction bases outside the gene matches: 7. The CDR3 coding sequence is TGTGCCATCAGTCGAAACCGGGACAGGGAAGCTTTCTTT. Its protein is CAISRNRDREAFF.

This CDR3 is CASSEALGYVEKLFF. DNA of the CDR3: TGTGCCAGCAGTGAAGCGCTAGGTTACGTCGAAAAACTGTTTTTT. The chain is built from TRBV6-1 and TRBJ1-4, with D unresolved. CDR3 length: 15 amino acids. Trimming removed 0 bases from V and 8 bases from J, with 13 bases in between. The germline V gene has CDR1 MNHNS and CDR2 SASEGT.

The chain recombines TRBV19 with TRBJ2-1; D remains unclear. The CDR3 is made up of 15 amino acids. With 4 bases removed from V and 0 bases from J, the gap between germline ends came to 10 bases. Germline-derived CDR1 and CDR2 are LNHDA and SQIVND (reference sequence). CDR3 bases: TGTGCCAGTAGTACTGGCGGTAACTCCTACAATGAGCAGTTCTTC. Its protein is CASSTGGNSYNEQFF.

The chain employs TRBV27 and TRBJ1-6, with 7 bases aligning to TRBD1. CDR1 MNHEY and CDR2 SMNVEV come from the germline V gene (reference sequence). CDR3 size: 14 residues. V shed 6 bases, J shed 7 bases, and the junction held 6 bases outside the gene matches. The CDR3 DNA sequence: TGTGCCAGCAGCCCGGGACAGAGAAATTCACCCCTCCACTTT. This sequence encodes CASSPGQRNSPLHF.

The CDR3 DNA reads as TGTGCCAGCAGGTCGGGGACAGGGATTTTGGATTCACCCCTCCACTTT. This sequence encodes CASRSGTGILDSPLHF. The chain has TRBV2 and TRBJ1-6; TRBD1 matches 9 bases. The CDR3 runs to 16 residues. CDR1 is SNHLY and CDR2 is FYNNEI in the germline V gene. Trimming cost V 6 bases and J 8 bases; bases outside gene matches: 11.

This clone was found a few times. This chain joins TRBV6-4 and TRBJ1-1, with D maybe TRBD1 (5 bases). Germline lookup yields CDR1 MRHNA and CDR2 SNTAGT. V lost 7 bases to trimming and J lost 3 bases, with 18 bases between them. The CDR3 covers 15 residues. CDR3: CASKEGGGRDTEAFF. The CDR3 DNA follows: TGTGCCAGCAAGGAGGGCGGGGGTCGGGACACTGAAGCTTTCTTT.

There are a few counts of this clone. The rearrangement joins TRBV28 to TRBJ1-2, with 7 bases aligning to TRBD1. CDR1 and CDR2 from the germline V gene are MDHEN and SYDVKM. The CDR3 is 11 residues long. Trimming cost V 8 bases and J 5 bases; bases outside gene matches: 2. The chain's CDR3 is CASGTEYGYTF. The CDR3 bases are TGTGCCAGCGGGACAGAGTATGGCTACACCTTC.